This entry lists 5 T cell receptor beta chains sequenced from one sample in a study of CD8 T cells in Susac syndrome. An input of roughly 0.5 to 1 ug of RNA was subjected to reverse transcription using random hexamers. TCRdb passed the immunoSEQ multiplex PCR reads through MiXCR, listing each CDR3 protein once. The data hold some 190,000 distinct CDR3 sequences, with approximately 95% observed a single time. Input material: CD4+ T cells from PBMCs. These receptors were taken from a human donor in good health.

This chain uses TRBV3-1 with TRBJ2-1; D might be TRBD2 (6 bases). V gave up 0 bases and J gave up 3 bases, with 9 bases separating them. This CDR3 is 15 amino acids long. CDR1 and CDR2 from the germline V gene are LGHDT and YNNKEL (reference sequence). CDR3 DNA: TGTGCCAGCAGCCAAGATCGGGGAGGCTACAATGAGCAGTTCTTC. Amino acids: CASSQDRGGYNEQFF.

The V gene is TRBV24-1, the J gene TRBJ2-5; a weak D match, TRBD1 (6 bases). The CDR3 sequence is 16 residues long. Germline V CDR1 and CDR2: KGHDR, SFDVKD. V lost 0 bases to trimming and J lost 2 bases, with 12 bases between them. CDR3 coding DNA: TGTGCCACCAGTGATTTGGCGAACAGGGAGCAAGAGACCCAGTACTTC. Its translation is CATSDLANREQETQYF.

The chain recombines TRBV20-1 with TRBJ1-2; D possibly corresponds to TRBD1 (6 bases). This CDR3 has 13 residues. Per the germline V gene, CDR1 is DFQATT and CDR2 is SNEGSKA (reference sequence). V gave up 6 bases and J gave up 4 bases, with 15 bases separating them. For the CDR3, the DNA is TGCAGTGCCACCAACAGGGTGGGCTATGGCTACACCTTC. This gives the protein CSATNRVGYGYTF.

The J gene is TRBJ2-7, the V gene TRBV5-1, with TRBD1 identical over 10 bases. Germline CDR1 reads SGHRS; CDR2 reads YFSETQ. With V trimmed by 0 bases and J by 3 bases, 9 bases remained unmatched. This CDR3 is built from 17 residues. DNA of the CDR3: TGCGCCAGCAGCTTGGGAGTGACGGGACAGGGGCACTACGAGCAGTACTTC. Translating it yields CASSLGVTGQGHYEQYF.

The CDR3 coding sequence is TGTGCCAGCAGCCCTGCCGGGACAGGGGGCAGTGGCTACACCTTC. Amino acids: CASSPAGTGGSGYTF. V gene TRBV7-8 combines with J gene TRBJ1-2, with TRBD1 matching 12 bases. V lost 5 bases to trimming and J lost 7 bases; unmatched junction nucleotides: 8. This CDR3 region has 15 residues. CDR1 and CDR2 (germline): SGHVS, FQNEAQ.